Listed below are T cell receptor beta chains from one sample, sequenced in a study of T cells after yellow fever vaccination. TCRdb analysed the 5' RACE reads with MiXCR anew, one entry per CDR3 protein. Of approximately 300,000 distinct CDR3 sequences listed, roughly a tenth are singletons. The sequences come from CD4+ T cells sorted from PBMCs, collected 45 days after the yellow fever booster vaccination. These receptors were collected from a man younger than 35 who received the YFV17D yellow fever vaccine. Each CDR3 is given with its conserved first and last residue. For some rows the clone size is stated as once, few or many, or as a class when expanded; others skip it.

J	size	V	CDR3
TRBJ2-3	few	TRBV5-6	CASTSEGNTQYF
TRBJ2-3	.	TRBV2	CASKALESTDTQYF
TRBJ1-2	.	TRBV28	CASSSSGIGDDGYTF
TRBJ2-1	few	TRBV18	CASSPGLALSYNEQFF
TRBJ2-5	many	TRBV6-6	CASSQDAETQYF
TRBJ2-5	few	TRBV7-8	CASSFYRASGGRETQYF
TRBJ2-2	.	TRBV27	CASSGQGATGELFF
TRBJ2-3	many	TRBV5-1	CASSSTGFLTDTQYF
TRBJ1-1	.	TRBV3-1	CASSQGDLGGAEAFF
TRBJ1-1	few	TRBV5-5	CASSLEKAEAFF
TRBJ2-3	.	TRBV20-1	CSARDSRGSDTQYF
TRBJ1-1	.	TRBV6-5	CASSYSRFGGGSTEAFF
TRBJ1-2	.	TRBV6-5	CASSPVPPRGYTF
TRBJ2-2	few	TRBV9	CASSGTGWVTGELFF
TRBJ1-1	.	TRBV5-1	CASRRDMNTEAFF
TRBJ2-2	many	TRBV7-9	CASRTGDTGELFF
TRBJ1-1	many	TRBV20-1	CSAKLGALNTEAFF
TRBJ2-5	few	TRBV6-6	CASRPKGLGAETQYF
TRBJ2-5	.	TRBV27	CASSLNGGPQETQYF
TRBJ1-5	few	TRBV19	CASSIGQGRPQPQHF
TRBJ2-3	few	TRBV10-3	CAISDPGGSTDTQYF
TRBJ1-1	.	TRBV15	CATSIDRGIMNTEAFF
TRBJ2-3	few	TRBV28	CASSFSSVTDTQYF
TRBJ2-5	many	TRBV5-1	CASSLGSLAGAQETQYF
TRBJ2-3	many	TRBV9	CASSVDRDTQYF
TRBJ1-2	few	TRBV27	CASSFRGANRKTNYGYTF